This T cell receptor beta chain is drawn from a study of Graves' ophthalmopathy and Graves' hyperthyroidism. Study background: Before any treatment, peripheral blood was taken at the initial diagnosis. The study's findings and limits: Ophthalmopathy progression was predicted by the model at just over 70% sensitivity and about 79% specificity.

Many counts were recorded for this clonotype. No antigen is known for it. Under 3 months in duration, the ophthalmopathy in affected donors had moderate-to-severe activity, CAS ≥3 and NOSPECS ≥4. The sequenced template was RNA, covering the TCR beta CDR3 region. HTBI primers primed a first-round RT-PCR, and a second-round multiplex PCR followed. One entry per CDR3 protein, called by TCRdb with MiXCR from the multiplex PCR reads. The sample has roughly 230,000 distinct CDR3 sequences, 20% to 25% seen once; the top ten hold 35% to 55%. Sequencing was performed on peripheral blood. The clonotype originates from a woman aged 50 to 60 with Graves' ophthalmopathy.

DNA of the CDR3: TGTGCCAGCAGCAAACGACAGGGGATCGGGGAGCTGTTTTTT. Its protein product is CASSKRQGIGELFF. The rearrangement uses TRBV5-8 and TRBJ2-2; TRBD1 aligns across 8 bases. J was trimmed by 7 bases and V by 4 bases; bases with no gene match: 6. Germline loops: CDR1 SGHTS, CDR2 YDEGEE. The CDR3 loop spans 14 amino acids. The variable domain in full, with the rest retrieved from reference TRBV5-8 and TRBJ2-2, is EAGVTQSPTHLIKTRGQQATLRCSPISGHTSVYWYQQALGLGLQFLLWYDEGEERNRGNFPPRFSGRQFPNYSSELNVNALELEDSALYLCASSKRQGIGELFFGEGSRLTVL.